This T cell receptor beta chain was identified during a study of vaccination and CD4 T cells after COVID-19. Study-level information: Ranging from 14 to 241, the interval between dose two and post-vaccine sampling had a median of approximately 67 days.

Study-wide results and caveats: There was no significant change from about 22 to 38 median reactive clonotypes. Looking at convalescent patients, a median around 83% of reactive clones were present only post-vaccination.

Sequenced with the Oncomine TCR Beta short-read assay was DNA taken from cultured CD4+ T cells. MiXCR, run by TCRdb on the PCR reads, gives a single entry per CDR3 protein. The profile covers 11,000 to 15,000 distinct CDR3 sequences, with less than 60% appearing a single time and about 10% taken by the ten largest. Treatment of the sample: roughly ten-day PBMC culture with coronavirus spike peptide pools or control peptides (ViraFEST assay). Positive PCR dates ranged from March to December 2020; these dates predated US Alpha, Beta and Delta variants. This clonotype was detected once. The antigen is not known. The specimen was CD4+ T cells from blood, cultured in vitro. The sequence was obtained from a human donor who had recovered from COVID-19.

The CDR3 loop reads CASSSPVGDTQYF. The CDR3 DNA sequence: TGTGCCAGCAGCTCCCCCGTTGGGGATACGCAGTATTTT. This rearrangement joins TRBV6-1 to TRBJ2-3; D is undetermined. This CDR3 is built from 13 residues. V was trimmed by 6 bases and J by 6 bases, leaving 13 bases between them. Germline V gene data show CDR1 as MNHNS and CDR2 as SASEGT.